This T cell receptor (beta chain) stems from a study of CD8 T cells in Susac syndrome. Peripheral blood CD8+ and CD4+ T cells were profiled by TCR beta sequencing. Study outcomes and limitations: Clonal expansion was absent from the CD4+ T cell repertoires in Susac syndrome.

Trimming shortened V by 4 bases and J by 5 bases, and 9 bases separated the two germline ends. The V gene's germline CDR1 is SQVTM and CDR2 ANQGSEA. The CDR3 length is 12 residues. Comments on this clonotype: Its antigen is undetermined.

Random hexamers were used to reverse transcribe roughly 0.5 to 1 ug of RNA. An immunoSEQ multiplex PCR generated amplified TCR beta CDR3 products spanning 54 Vbeta and 13 Jbeta. TCRdb redid the calling of the immunoSEQ multiplex PCR reads with MiXCR, one entry per CDR3 protein. Counted here are about 140,000 distinct CDR3 sequences, approximately 95% occurring once; the ten biggest clones make up more than 0.14%. The rearrangement joins TRBV29-1 to TRBJ2-4; a possible D gene is TRBD2 (6 bases). Sequencing was performed on CD4+ T cells from PBMCs. This sequence was found in a human donor with Susac syndrome. CDR3 bases: TGCAGCGTTGCCGGCGGGGAAAACATTCAGTACTTC. Encoded protein: CSVAGGENIQYF. The full variable domain, with the rest looked up from reference TRBV29-1 and TRBJ2-4, is SAVISQKPSRDICQRGTSLTIQCQVDSQVTMMFWYRQQPGQSLTLIATANQGSEATYESGFVIDKFPISRPNLTFSTLTVSNMSPEDSSIYLCSVAGGENIQYFGAGTRLSVL.